These 10 T cell receptor beta chains came from one sample sequenced in a study of control samples from healthy donors and cancer patients. Measured with immunoSEQ multiplex PCR; TCRdb has only the in-frame clones, and not every one. This sample carries around 30,000 clones, roughly 95% of them seen once, and the ten largest clones take 6.6%. The specimen sequenced was blood. The receptors here all came from a man in his fifties or sixties in good health.

This clone came up once. This chain links TRBV2 with TRBJ2-3; D perhaps matches TRBD1 (5 bases). Germline CDR1 is SNHLY and CDR2 is FYNNEI. The CDR3 covers 16 residues. Trimming left V 2 bases short and J 3 bases short, with 15 bases between. CDR3 DNA: TGTGCCAGCAGTGAAAAGGACATCCAAGAAACAGATACGCAGTATTTT. It encodes CASSEKDIQETDTQYF.

The rearrangement joins TRBV5-6 to TRBJ1-1; TRBD1 matches at 11 bases. The CDR3 totals 14 residues. V shed 4 bases, J shed 4 bases, and the junction held 3 bases outside the gene matches. Germline V gene data show CDR1 as SGHDT and CDR2 as YYEEEE. The CDR3 region is CASSSGQGATEAFF. CDR3 DNA sequence: TGTGCCAGCAGCAGCGGACAGGGGGCCACTGAAGCTTTCTTT.

The V and J genes are TRBV12-3 or TRBV12-4 and TRBJ1-4, with unresolved D. The CDR3 has 11 residues. V lost 5 bases, J lost 15 bases, and 13 bases lay in between. For the CDR3, the DNA is TGTGCCAGCAGTGACAAGGCGAGAATGTTTTTT. This encodes CASSDKARMFF.

The chain recombines TRBV20-1 with TRBJ1-2; 8 nucleotides agree with TRBD1. This CDR3 region has 11 residues. Germline values: CDR1 DFQATT, CDR2 SNEGSKA (reference sequence). J lost 4 bases, V lost 8 bases, and 3 bases had no gene match. Written as DNA, the CDR3 is TGCAGTCTGGACAGGGCCTATGGCTACACCTTC. As protein: CSLDRAYGYTF.

The rearrangement uses TRBV14 and TRBJ2-1; D remains unclear. V was cut by 1 base and J by 0 bases, with 7 bases left in between. CDR1 and CDR2 from the germline V gene are SGHDN and FVKESK. The CDR3 runs 15 residues. CDR3 region: CASSQAGNSYNEQFF. CDR3 DNA sequence: TGTGCCAGCAGCCAAGCTGGGAACTCCTACAATGAGCAGTTCTTC.

The chain links TRBV5-4 to TRBJ2-3; 9 nucleotides align to TRBD1. This CDR3 is built from 15 residues. Germline assignment: CDR1 SGHNT and CDR2 YYREEE (reference sequence). Unmatched junction bases numbered 4, after V lost 4 bases and J lost 1 base. CDR3 DNA: TGTGCCAGCAGCCCGGGGGACAGGGGCACAGATACGCAGTATTTT. Amino acids: CASSPGDRGTDTQYF.

The rearrangement joins TRBV12-3 or TRBV12-4 to TRBJ1-1; no reliable D call. Trimming took off 3 bases at V and 0 bases at J, with 5 bases between the two ends. The CDR3 extends over 13 amino acids. The CDR3 region has the DNA TGTGCCAGCAGTTTGATTCTGAACACTGAAGCTTTCTTT. Protein product: CASSLILNTEAFF.

This chain uses TRBV5-8 with TRBJ2-3; D gene uncertain. The CDR3 runs 15 residues. V was trimmed by 0 bases and J by 3 bases, leaving 11 bases between them. Germline CDR1 is SGHTS and CDR2 is YDEGEE. DNA for the CDR3: TGTGCCAGCAGCTTGGGTGGGGTTTTGACAGATACGCAGTATTTT. Encoded protein: CASSLGGVLTDTQYF. The full variable domain, rest sourced from reference TRBV5-8 and TRBJ2-3, is EAGVTQSPTHLIKTRGQQATLRCSPISGHTSVYWYQQALGLGLQFLLWYDEGEERNRGNFPPRFSGRQFPNYSSELNVNALELEDSALYLCASSLGGVLTDTQYFGPGTRLTVL.

The gene calls are TRBV27 and TRBJ1-3, with D maybe TRBD1 (6 bases). This CDR3 is built from 17 residues. Germline assignment: CDR1 MNHEY and CDR2 SMNVEV (reference sequence). The V gene lost 6 bases and the J gene lost 2 bases, with 20 bases spanning the gap. CDR3 in amino acids: CASRYRDTQPPGNTIYF. In DNA form, the CDR3 reads TGTGCCAGCAGGTACCGGGACACGCAACCCCCTGGAAACACCATATATTTT.

The J gene is TRBJ1-2, the V gene TRBV3-1 (or the pseudogene TRBV3-2); 9 bases are shared with TRBD1. The ends lost 8 bases at V and 5 bases at J; junction bases unmatched: 0. CDR1 is LGHDT and CDR2 is YNNKEL in the germline V gene (reference sequence). The CDR3 loop spans 11 amino acids. This CDR3 reads CASGQGYGYTF. CDR3 in DNA: TGTGCCAGCGGACAGGGGTATGGCTACACCTTC.